Sequencing of this TCR beta chain was carried out in a study of T-cell reconstitution after alpha-beta-depleted transplantation in children. The study, taken as a whole, reports: Some patients showed high day-60 TCRbeta diversity, which derived from surviving recipient T cells and thymic progenitors. A year had passed since transplant, and T-cell counts and diversity by then came mostly from newly produced T cells.

This clonotype was recorded many times. Its antigen is undetermined. Unique molecular identifiers tagged the TCRbeta library. TCRdb reprocessed the PCR reads via MiXCR and lists one record per CDR3 protein. The sample lists 70,000 or so distinct CDR3 sequences, approximately 11% seen once, with roughly 13% in the top ten. The sequencing used PBMCs, collected before TCRalphabeta/CD19-depleted stem cell transplant. This TCR came from a boy under 18 with acute myeloid leukemia, due to receive a stem cell transplant.

CDR3 DNA: TGCGCCAGCAGCTTGTCGCCCCTCAAAGCAGCCACAGATACGCAGTATTTT. Translated: CASSLSPLKAATDTQYF. The chain employs TRBV5-1 and TRBJ2-3; D gene ambiguous. Germline lookup yields CDR1 SGHRS and CDR2 YFSETQ. Trimming took 1 base from V and 2 from J, leaving 17 bases between them. The CDR3 has 17 residues.